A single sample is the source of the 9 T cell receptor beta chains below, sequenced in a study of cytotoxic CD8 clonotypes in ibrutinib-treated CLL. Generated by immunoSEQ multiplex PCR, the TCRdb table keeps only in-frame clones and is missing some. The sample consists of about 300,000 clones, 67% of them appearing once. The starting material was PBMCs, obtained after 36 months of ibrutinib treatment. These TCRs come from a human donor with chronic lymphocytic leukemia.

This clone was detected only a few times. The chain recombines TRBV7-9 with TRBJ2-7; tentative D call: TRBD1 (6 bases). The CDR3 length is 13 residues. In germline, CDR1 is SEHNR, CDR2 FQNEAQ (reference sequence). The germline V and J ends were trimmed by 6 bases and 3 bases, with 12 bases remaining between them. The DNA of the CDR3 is TGTGCCAGCAGTCGCCGGGACAACTACGAGCAGTACTTC. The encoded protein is CASSRRDNYEQYF. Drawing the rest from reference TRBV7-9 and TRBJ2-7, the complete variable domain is DTGVSQNPRHKITKRGQNVTFRCDPISEHNRLYWYRQTLGQGPEFLTYFQNEAQLEKSRLLSDRFSAERPKGSFSTLEIQRTEQGDSAMYLCASSRRDNYEQYFGPGTRLTVT.

In DNA, the CDR3 is TGTGCCAGCAGCTTGGATCCCGCGGGGAGGGAGACCCAGTACTTC. It is translated as CASSLDPAGRETQYF. V is TRBV5-4 and J is TRBJ2-5; weak D call: TRBD2 (6 bases). The CDR3 covers 15 residues. V was trimmed by 0 bases and J by 5 bases, leaving 14 bases between them. The V gene's germline CDR1 is SGHNT and CDR2 YYREEE (reference sequence).

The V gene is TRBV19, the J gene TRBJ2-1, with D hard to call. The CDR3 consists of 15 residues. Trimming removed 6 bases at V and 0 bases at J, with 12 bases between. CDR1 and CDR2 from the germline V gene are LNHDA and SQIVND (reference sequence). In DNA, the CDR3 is TGTGCCAGTAGCACTGGGCACAGCTCCTACAATGAGCAGTTCTTC. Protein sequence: CASSTGHSSYNEQFF.

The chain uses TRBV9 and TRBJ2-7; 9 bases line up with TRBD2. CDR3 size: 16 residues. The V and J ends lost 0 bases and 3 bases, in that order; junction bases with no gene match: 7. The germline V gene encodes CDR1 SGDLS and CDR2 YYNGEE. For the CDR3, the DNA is TGTGCCAGCAGCGTAGCTCTAGCGGGGCTCCTCTACGAGCAGTACTTC. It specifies CASSVALAGLLYEQYF.

The CDR3: CASSPRGFYGYTF. For the CDR3, the DNA is TGTGCCAGCAGCCCTAGAGGCTTCTATGGCTACACCTTC. V gene TRBV5-6 combines with J gene TRBJ1-2; D uncertain. V was shortened by 4 bases and J by 4 bases, with 11 bases between the two germline ends. The CDR3 has 13 residues. Germline V gene lookup returns CDR1 SGHDT and CDR2 YYEEEE.

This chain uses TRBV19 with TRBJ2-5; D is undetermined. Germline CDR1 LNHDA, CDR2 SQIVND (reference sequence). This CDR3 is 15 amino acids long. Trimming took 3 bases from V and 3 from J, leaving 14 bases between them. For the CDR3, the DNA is TGTGCCAGTAGTATCCTCCTGAGAGGTAAAGAGACCCAGTACTTC. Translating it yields CASSILLRGKETQYF.

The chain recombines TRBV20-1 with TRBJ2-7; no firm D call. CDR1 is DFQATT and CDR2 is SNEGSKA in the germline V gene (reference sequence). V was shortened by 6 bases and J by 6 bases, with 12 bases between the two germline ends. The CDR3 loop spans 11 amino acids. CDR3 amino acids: CSASPGLEQYF. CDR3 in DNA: TGCAGTGCCAGTCCTGGGCTCGAGCAGTACTTC.

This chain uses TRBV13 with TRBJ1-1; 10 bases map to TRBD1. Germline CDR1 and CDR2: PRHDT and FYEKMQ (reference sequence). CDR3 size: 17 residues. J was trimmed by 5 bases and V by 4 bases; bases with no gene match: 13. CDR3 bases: TGTGCCAGCAGCTCGTCCGGGACAGGGGAATTGGAGACTGAAGCTTTCTTT. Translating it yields CASSSSGTGELETEAFF.

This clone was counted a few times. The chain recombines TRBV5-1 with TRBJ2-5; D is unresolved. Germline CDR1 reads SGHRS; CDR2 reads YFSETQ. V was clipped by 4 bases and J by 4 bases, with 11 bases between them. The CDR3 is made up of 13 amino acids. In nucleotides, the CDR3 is TGCGCCAGCAGCCCCGGATGGGGAGAGACCCAGTACTTC. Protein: CASSPGWGETQYF.